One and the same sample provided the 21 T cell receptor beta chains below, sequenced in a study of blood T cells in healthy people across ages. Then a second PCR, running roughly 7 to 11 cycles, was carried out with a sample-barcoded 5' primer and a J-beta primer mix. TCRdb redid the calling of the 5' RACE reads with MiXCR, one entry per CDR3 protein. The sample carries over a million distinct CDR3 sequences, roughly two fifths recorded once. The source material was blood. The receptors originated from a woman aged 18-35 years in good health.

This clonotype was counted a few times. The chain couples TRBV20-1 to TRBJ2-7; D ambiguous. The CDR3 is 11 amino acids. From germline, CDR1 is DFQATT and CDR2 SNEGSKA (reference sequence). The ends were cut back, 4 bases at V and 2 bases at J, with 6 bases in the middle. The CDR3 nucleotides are TGCAGTGCTAACGGCGCCTACGAGCAGTACTTC. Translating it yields CSANGAYEQYF.

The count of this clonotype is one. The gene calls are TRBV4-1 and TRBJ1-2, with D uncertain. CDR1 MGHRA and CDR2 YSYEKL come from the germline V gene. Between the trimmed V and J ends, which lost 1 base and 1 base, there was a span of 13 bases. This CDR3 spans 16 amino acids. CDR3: CASSQGASFLNYGYTF. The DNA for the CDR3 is TGCGCCAGCAGCCAAGGAGCTTCCTTCCTTAACTATGGCTACACCTTC.

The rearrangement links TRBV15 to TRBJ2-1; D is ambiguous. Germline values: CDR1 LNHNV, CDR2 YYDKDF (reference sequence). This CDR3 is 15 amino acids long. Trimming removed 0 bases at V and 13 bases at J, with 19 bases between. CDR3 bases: TGTGCCACCAGCAGAGATGGGGTCCTCCGAGAGACCCAGTTCTTC. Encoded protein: CATSRDGVLRETQFF.

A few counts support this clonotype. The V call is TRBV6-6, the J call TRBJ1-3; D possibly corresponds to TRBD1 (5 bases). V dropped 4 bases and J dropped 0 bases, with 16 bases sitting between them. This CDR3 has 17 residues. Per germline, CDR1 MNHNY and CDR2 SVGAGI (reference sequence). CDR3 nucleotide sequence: TGTGCCAGCAGTTTGGGGTTAAGACAGCTCTCTGGAAACACCATATATTTT. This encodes CASSLGLRQLSGNTIYF.

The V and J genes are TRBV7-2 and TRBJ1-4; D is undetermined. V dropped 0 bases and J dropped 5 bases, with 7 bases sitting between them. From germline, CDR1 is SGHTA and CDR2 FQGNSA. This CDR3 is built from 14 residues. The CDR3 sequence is CASSLARQNEKLFF. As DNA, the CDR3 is TGTGCCAGCAGCTTAGCGCGCCAGAATGAAAAACTGTTTTTT.

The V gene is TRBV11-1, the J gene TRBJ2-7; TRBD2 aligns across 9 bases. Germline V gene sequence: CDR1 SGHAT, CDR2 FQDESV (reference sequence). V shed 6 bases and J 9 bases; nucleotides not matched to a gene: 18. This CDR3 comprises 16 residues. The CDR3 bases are TGTGCCAGCAGGGAAATAGCGGGAGATGTGACAGATACGCAGTACTTC. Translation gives CASREIAGDVTDTQYF.

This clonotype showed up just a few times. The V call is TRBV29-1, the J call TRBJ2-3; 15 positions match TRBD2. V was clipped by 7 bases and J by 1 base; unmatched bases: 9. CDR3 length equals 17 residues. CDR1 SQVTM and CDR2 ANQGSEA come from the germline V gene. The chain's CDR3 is CSADGLAGGSRTDTQYF. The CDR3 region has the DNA TGCAGCGCTGATGGACTAGCGGGAGGGTCTCGCACAGATACGCAGTATTTT.

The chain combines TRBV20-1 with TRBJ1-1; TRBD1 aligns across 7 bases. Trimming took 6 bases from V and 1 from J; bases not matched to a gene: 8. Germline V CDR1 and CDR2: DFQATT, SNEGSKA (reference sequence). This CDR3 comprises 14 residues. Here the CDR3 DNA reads TGCAGTGCATCGACAGGGCCGGGGAACACTGAAGCTTTCTTT. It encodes CSASTGPGNTEAFF.

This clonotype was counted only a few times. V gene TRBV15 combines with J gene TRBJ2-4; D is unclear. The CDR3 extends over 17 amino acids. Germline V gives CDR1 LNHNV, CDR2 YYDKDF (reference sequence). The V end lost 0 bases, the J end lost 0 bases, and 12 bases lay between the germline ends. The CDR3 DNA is TGTGCCACCAGCAGAGAGGCAGGAGTGCTAGCCAAAAACATTCAGTACTTC. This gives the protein CATSREAGVLAKNIQYF. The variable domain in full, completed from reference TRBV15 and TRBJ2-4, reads DAMVIQNPRYQVTQFGKPVTLSCSQTLNHNVMYWYQQKSSQAPKLLFHYYDKDFNNEADTPDNFQSRRPNTSFCFLDIRSPGLGDTAMYLCATSREAGVLAKNIQYFGAGTRLSVL.

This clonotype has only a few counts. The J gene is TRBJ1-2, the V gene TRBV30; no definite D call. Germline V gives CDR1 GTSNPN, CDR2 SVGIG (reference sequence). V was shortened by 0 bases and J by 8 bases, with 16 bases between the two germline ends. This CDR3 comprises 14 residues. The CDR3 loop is CAWSVDGSFFGYTF. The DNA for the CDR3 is TGTGCCTGGAGTGTAGACGGTTCTTTCTTCGGCTACACCTTC.

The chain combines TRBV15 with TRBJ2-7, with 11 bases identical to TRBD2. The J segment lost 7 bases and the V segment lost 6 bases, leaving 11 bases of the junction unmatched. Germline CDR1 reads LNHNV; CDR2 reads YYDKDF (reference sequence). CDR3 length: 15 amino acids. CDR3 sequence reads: CATRLKLAGVNEQYF. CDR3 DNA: TGTGCCACCAGACTTAAACTAGCGGGAGTCAATGAGCAGTACTTC. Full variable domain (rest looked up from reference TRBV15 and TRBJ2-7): DAMVIQNPRYQVTQFGKPVTLSCSQTLNHNVMYWYQQKSSQAPKLLFHYYDKDFNNEADTPDNFQSRRPNTSFCFLDIRSPGLGDTAMYLCATRLKLAGVNEQYFGPGTRLTVT.

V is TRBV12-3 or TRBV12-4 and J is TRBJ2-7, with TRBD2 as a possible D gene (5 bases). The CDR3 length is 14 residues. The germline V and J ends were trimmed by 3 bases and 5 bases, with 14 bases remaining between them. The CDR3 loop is CASSFRLAIHEQYF. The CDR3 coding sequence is TGTGCCAGCAGTTTTCGGCTAGCCATTCACGAGCAGTACTTC.

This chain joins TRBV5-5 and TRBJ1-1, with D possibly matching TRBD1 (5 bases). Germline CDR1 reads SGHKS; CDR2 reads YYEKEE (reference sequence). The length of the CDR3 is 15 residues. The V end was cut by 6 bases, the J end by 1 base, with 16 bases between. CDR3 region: CASILRRGENTEAFF. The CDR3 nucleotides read TGTGCCAGCATCCTAAGGAGAGGGGAGAACACTGAAGCTTTCTTT.

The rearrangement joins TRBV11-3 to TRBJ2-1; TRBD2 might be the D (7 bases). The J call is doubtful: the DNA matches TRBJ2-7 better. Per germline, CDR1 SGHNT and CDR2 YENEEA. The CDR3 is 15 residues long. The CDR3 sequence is CASSSGGGRYNEQYF. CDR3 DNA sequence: TGTGCCAGCAGCTCTGGGGGGGGGCGTTACAATGAGCAGTACTTC.

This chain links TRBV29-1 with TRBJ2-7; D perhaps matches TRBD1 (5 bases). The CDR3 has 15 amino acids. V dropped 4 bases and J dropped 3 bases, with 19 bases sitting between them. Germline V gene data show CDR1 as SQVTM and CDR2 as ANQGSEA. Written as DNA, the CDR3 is TGCAGCGTTGCGCCTCATGGCGACAGAAACTACGAGCAGTACTTC. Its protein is CSVAPHGDRNYEQYF.

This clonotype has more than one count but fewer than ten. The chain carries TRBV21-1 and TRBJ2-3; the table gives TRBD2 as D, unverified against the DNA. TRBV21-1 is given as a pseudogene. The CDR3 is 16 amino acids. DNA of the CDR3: TGTGCCAGCAGCAAAAGCAGCGGGAGTGGCACAGATACGCAGTATTTT. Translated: CASSKSSGSGTDTQYF.

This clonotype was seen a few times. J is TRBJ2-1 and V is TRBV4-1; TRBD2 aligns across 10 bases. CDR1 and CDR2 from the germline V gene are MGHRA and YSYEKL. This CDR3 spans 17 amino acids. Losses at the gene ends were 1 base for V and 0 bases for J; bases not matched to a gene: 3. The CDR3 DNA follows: TGCGCCAGCAGCCAAGTAGCGGGGGGCCTCTCCTACAATGAGCAGTTCTTC. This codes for CASSQVAGGLSYNEQFF.

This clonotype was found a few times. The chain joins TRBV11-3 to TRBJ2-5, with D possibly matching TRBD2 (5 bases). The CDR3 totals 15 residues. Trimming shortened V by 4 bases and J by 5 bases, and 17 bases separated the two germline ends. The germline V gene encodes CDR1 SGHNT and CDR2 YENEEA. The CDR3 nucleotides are TGTGCCAGCAGCTCCGGACTGGTTTCGATCGAGACCCAGTACTTC. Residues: CASSSGLVSIETQYF.

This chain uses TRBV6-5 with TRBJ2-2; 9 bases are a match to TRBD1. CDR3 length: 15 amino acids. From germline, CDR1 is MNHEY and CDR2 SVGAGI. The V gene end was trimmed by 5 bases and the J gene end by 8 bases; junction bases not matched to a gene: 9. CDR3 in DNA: TGTGCCAGCAGTAACCCCGGGACAGGGAAGGGGGAGCTGTTTTTT. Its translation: CASSNPGTGKGELFF.

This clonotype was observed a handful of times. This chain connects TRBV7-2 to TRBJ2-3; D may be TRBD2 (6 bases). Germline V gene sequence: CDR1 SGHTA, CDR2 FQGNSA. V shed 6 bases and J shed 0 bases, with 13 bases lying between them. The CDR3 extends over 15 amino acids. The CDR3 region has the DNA TGTGCCAGCAGTGTACCGGGACTGAGCACAGATACGCAGTATTTT. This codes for CASSVPGLSTDTQYF.

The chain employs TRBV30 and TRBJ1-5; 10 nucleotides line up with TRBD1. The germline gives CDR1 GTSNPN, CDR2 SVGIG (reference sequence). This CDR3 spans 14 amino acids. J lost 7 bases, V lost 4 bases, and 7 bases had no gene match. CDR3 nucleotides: TGTGCCTGGATTCCGGGACAGGGGATCCAGCCCCAGCATTTT. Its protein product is CAWIPGQGIQPQHF. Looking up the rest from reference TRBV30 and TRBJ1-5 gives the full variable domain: SQTIHQWPATLVQPVGSPLSLECTVEGTSNPNLYWYRQAAGRGLQLLFYSVGIGQISSEVPQNLSASRPQDRQFILSSKKLLLSDSGFYLCAWIPGQGIQPQHFGDGTRLSIL.